The clone carrying this T cell receptor (beta chain) appeared a few times. This entry belongs to a study of blood T cell repertoires in COVID-19. In the source study's methods: How many nucleated cells were present was estimated from reference gene primer amplification. Profiling relied on immunoSEQ multiplex PCR, and the TCRdb table lists in-frame clones only, not all of them. That table furnishes V, J and clone size, whereas the DNA furnished D and trimming. The data show 160,000 or so clones, roughly 75% seen once. Germline lookup yields CDR1 SGHRS and CDR2 YFSETQ. The CDR3 is 18 amino acids. V lost 4 bases and J lost 2, with 23 bases in between.

This TCR was recovered from a man between 65 and 85 years old with active or convalescent COVID-19. The chain is built from TRBV5-1 and TRBJ2-3; a weak D match, TRBD1 (5 bases). Sequenced: peripheral blood. This chain's CDR3 is CASSGLGAKTETTDTQYF. CDR3 sequence (DNA): TGCGCCAGCAGCGGGCTTGGGGCTAAGACGGAGACCACAGATACGCAGTATTTT.